The rows below give T cell receptor beta chains drawn from one sample of a study of T cells in localized non-small cell lung cancer. Some clones are missing from TCRdb's copy, which holds only in-frame ones; the method was immunoSEQ multiplex PCR. The repertoire holds 12,000 or so clones, with around 85% as singletons. Sample: peripheral blood, taken before any cancer treatment. These receptors originate from a male donor at least 60 years old with stage I lung adenocarcinoma. Both conserved end residues are part of each CDR3. Each record gives: CDR3 length, J gene, D gene, clone size, V gene, CDR3 DNA, CDR3 protein. D genes are given only for firm matches. Some rows mark clone size as missing; the rest say once, few, many or name a class of expanded clone.

cdr3_length: 11; j_call: TRBJ2-1; d_call: NA; clone_size: few; v_call: TRBV5-6; cdr3_nt: TGTGCCAGCAGCTGGGACAATGAGCAGTTCTTC; cdr3_aa: CASSWDNEQFF
cdr3_length: 14; j_call: TRBJ2-2; d_call: NA; clone_size: NA; v_call: TRBV19; cdr3_nt: TGTGCCAGTAGTATAGGACGGAACACCGGGGAGCTGTTTTTT; cdr3_aa: CASSIGRNTGELFF
cdr3_length: 16; j_call: TRBJ2-3; d_call: NA; clone_size: few; v_call: TRBV4-2; cdr3_nt: TGTGCCAGCAGCCAAGAGGGGGCTAGCGGTACAGATACGCAGTATTTT; cdr3_aa: CASSQEGASGTDTQYF
cdr3_length: 13; j_call: TRBJ1-2; d_call: NA; clone_size: NA; v_call: TRBV29-1; cdr3_nt: TGCAGCGCCCGACAGAGGCCCCCTGGGGGCTACACCTTC; cdr3_aa: CSARQRPPGGYTF
cdr3_length: 14; j_call: TRBJ1-6; d_call: NA; clone_size: NA; v_call: TRBV19; cdr3_nt: TGTGCCAGTAGTATGGGCTCCTATAATTCACCCCTCCACTTT; cdr3_aa: CASSMGSYNSPLHF
cdr3_length: 13; j_call: TRBJ1-2; d_call: NA; clone_size: few; v_call: TRBV29-1; cdr3_nt: TGCAGCGTTGAAGATCTAGCCACCGGGGGCTACACCTTC; cdr3_aa: CSVEDLATGGYTF
cdr3_length: 14; j_call: TRBJ2-5; d_call: NA; clone_size: NA; v_call: TRBV7-6; cdr3_nt: TGTGCCAGCAGCTACAGGGGGGGACAAGAGACCCAGTACTTC; cdr3_aa: CASSYRGGQETQYF
cdr3_length: 12; j_call: TRBJ2-7; d_call: NA; clone_size: NA; v_call: TRBV28; cdr3_nt: TGTGCCAGCGCTAGGGACTCCTACGAGCAGTACTTC; cdr3_aa: CASARDSYEQYF
cdr3_length: 16; j_call: TRBJ2-3; d_call: TRBD2; clone_size: NA; v_call: TRBV5-6; cdr3_nt: TGTGCCAGCAGCTTTAGTAGCGGGTCTAGCACAGATACGCAGTATTTT; cdr3_aa: CASSFSSGSSTDTQYF
cdr3_length: 16; j_call: TRBJ1-1; d_call: TRBD1; clone_size: NA; v_call: TRBV7-9; cdr3_nt: TGTGCCAGCAGCTTAGGCGCAGGGGGTTTGAACACTGAAGCTTTCTTT; cdr3_aa: CASSLGAGGLNTEAFF
cdr3_length: 15; j_call: TRBJ1-4; d_call: NA; clone_size: NA; v_call: TRBV28; cdr3_nt: TGTGCCAGCAGTAAACCCCAGAGGGGGGCGGAAAAACTGTTTTTT; cdr3_aa: CASSKPQRGAEKLFF
cdr3_length: 13; j_call: TRBJ1-1; d_call: NA; clone_size: NA; v_call: TRBV18; cdr3_nt: TGTGCCAGCTCAGGCTCCTATCTGACTGAAGCTTTCTTT; cdr3_aa: CASSGSYLTEAFF
cdr3_length: 14; j_call: TRBJ1-5; d_call: TRBD1; clone_size: NA; v_call: TRBV4-3; cdr3_nt: TGCGCTAAGCGGGGAGGACAGGGCCGCCAGCCCCAGCATTTT; cdr3_aa: CAKRGGQGRQPQHF
cdr3_length: 12; j_call: TRBJ2-3; d_call: NA; clone_size: NA; v_call: TRBV9; cdr3_nt: TGTGCCAGCAGCGTCTCAGAAGATACGCAGTATTTT; cdr3_aa: CASSVSEDTQYF
cdr3_length: 13; j_call: TRBJ1-5; d_call: TRBD1; clone_size: NA; v_call: TRBV19; cdr3_nt: TGTGCCAGTGGAGGGGGCCTGAATCAGCCCCAGCATTTT; cdr3_aa: CASGGGLNQPQHF
cdr3_length: 13; j_call: TRBJ2-7; d_call: NA; clone_size: NA; v_call: TRBV5-1; cdr3_nt: TGCGCCAGCAGTCAGCAGGGGACTCACGAGCAGTACTTC; cdr3_aa: CASSQQGTHEQYF
cdr3_length: 15; j_call: TRBJ1-1; d_call: NA; clone_size: NA; v_call: TRBV4-3; cdr3_nt: TGCGCCAGCAGCCGAGCAGGGACAAGGGGCACTGAAGCTTTCTTT; cdr3_aa: CASSRAGTRGTEAFF
cdr3_length: 13; j_call: TRBJ1-3; d_call: NA; clone_size: NA; v_call: TRBV27; cdr3_nt: TGTGCCAGCAGGATGACCGCAGGAAACACCATATATTTT; cdr3_aa: CASRMTAGNTIYF
cdr3_length: 14; j_call: TRBJ1-2; d_call: NA; clone_size: NA; v_call: TRBV29-1; cdr3_nt: TGCAGCGTTGTTTCCTCGGCAGAGCAATATGGCTACACCTTC; cdr3_aa: CSVVSSAEQYGYTF
cdr3_length: 16; j_call: TRBJ2-5; d_call: TRBD2; clone_size: NA; v_call: TRBV5-4; cdr3_nt: TGTGCCAGCAGCTTGGCGCGGGGGGGCGCGGGGGAGACCCAGTACTTC; cdr3_aa: CASSLARGGAGETQYF
cdr3_length: 13; j_call: TRBJ2-5; d_call: NA; clone_size: NA; v_call: TRBV28; cdr3_nt: TGTGCCAGCAGTGTTGGGGGGCAAGAGACCCAGTACTTC; cdr3_aa: CASSVGGQETQYF
cdr3_length: 18; j_call: TRBJ2-3; d_call: TRBD2; clone_size: NA; v_call: TRBV7-2; cdr3_nt: TGTGCCAGCAGCTTAGTCTCCCCACTAGCGGGGGGCCCCGGCACGCAGTATTTT; cdr3_aa: CASSLVSPLAGGPGTQYF
cdr3_length: 15; j_call: TRBJ1-5; d_call: TRBD1; clone_size: NA; v_call: TRBV7-2; cdr3_nt: TGTGCCAGCAGCCGACAGGGGGCTCGGGGTGAGCCCCAGCATTTT; cdr3_aa: CASSRQGARGEPQHF
cdr3_length: 15; j_call: TRBJ2-7; d_call: NA; clone_size: NA; v_call: TRBV11-2; cdr3_nt: TGTGCCAGCAGCTTAGGCCAGGGGACTTGGTACGAGCAGTACTTC; cdr3_aa: CASSLGQGTWYEQYF
cdr3_length: 11; j_call: TRBJ2-7; d_call: NA; clone_size: NA; v_call: TRBV23-1; cdr3_nt: TGCGCCAGAGTTCCCTCTCGCGAGCAGTACTTC; cdr3_aa: CARVPSREQYF
cdr3_length: 15; j_call: TRBJ2-2; d_call: TRBD1; clone_size: NA; v_call: TRBV7-3; cdr3_nt: TGTGCCAGCAGCCCGGGACAGGAGAACACCGGGGAGCTGTTTTTT; cdr3_aa: CASSPGQENTGELFF
cdr3_length: 13; j_call: TRBJ2-5; d_call: NA; clone_size: NA; v_call: TRBV19; cdr3_nt: TGTGCCAGTATGAAGGCCAACCAAGAGACCCAGTACTTC; cdr3_aa: CASMKANQETQYF
cdr3_length: 16; j_call: TRBJ2-2; d_call: NA; clone_size: NA; v_call: TRBV4-2; cdr3_nt: TGTGCCAGCAGCCAAGAGGTTAGAAGGACCACCGGGGAGCTGTTTTTT; cdr3_aa: CASSQEVRRTTGELFF
cdr3_length: 16; j_call: TRBJ1-3; d_call: NA; clone_size: NA; v_call: TRBV11-3; cdr3_nt: TGTGCCAGCAGCTCAACAGGGCATAGCTCTGGAAACACCATATATTTT; cdr3_aa: CASSSTGHSSGNTIYF
cdr3_length: 16; j_call: TRBJ1-2; d_call: TRBD1; clone_size: NA; v_call: TRBV18; cdr3_nt: TGTGCCAGCTCACCAACGGGACAGGAAGCTAACTATGGCTACACCTTC; cdr3_aa: CASSPTGQEANYGYTF
cdr3_length: 14; j_call: TRBJ2-3; d_call: NA; clone_size: NA; v_call: TRBV9; cdr3_nt: TGTGCCAGCAGCGTGGCGGGGCTCACAGATACGCAGTATTTT; cdr3_aa: CASSVAGLTDTQYF
cdr3_length: 14; j_call: TRBJ1-5; d_call: NA; clone_size: NA; v_call: TRBV5-1; cdr3_nt: TGCGCCAGCAGCCCCGACGGTAGCAATCAGCCCCAGCATTTT; cdr3_aa: CASSPDGSNQPQHF
cdr3_length: 13; j_call: TRBJ1-1; d_call: NA; clone_size: NA; v_call: TRBV27; cdr3_nt: TGTGCCAGCAGTTTAAGGGGGAACACTGAAGCTTTCTTT; cdr3_aa: CASSLRGNTEAFF
cdr3_length: 17; j_call: TRBJ2-2; d_call: TRBD2; clone_size: NA; v_call: TRBV30; cdr3_nt: TGTGCCCGGAGGCCTAGCGGGGGGGCGTTGGGCACCGGGGAGCTGTTTTTT; cdr3_aa: CARRPSGGALGTGELFF
cdr3_length: 13; j_call: TRBJ2-2; d_call: NA; clone_size: NA; v_call: TRBV5-4; cdr3_nt: TGTGCCAGCAGCTTGGCCCTGGACCGGGAGCTGTTTTTT; cdr3_aa: CASSLALDRELFF
cdr3_length: 14; j_call: TRBJ1-5; d_call: NA; clone_size: NA; v_call: TRBV6-1; cdr3_nt: TGTGCCAGCAGTGAATGGGCAGGCGATCAGCCCCAGCATTTT; cdr3_aa: CASSEWAGDQPQHF
cdr3_length: 16; j_call: TRBJ2-3; d_call: NA; clone_size: NA; v_call: TRBV7-2; cdr3_nt: TGTGCCAGCAGCTTAGTCTCAGGGGCGAGGACAGATACGCAGTATTTT; cdr3_aa: CASSLVSGARTDTQYF
cdr3_length: 13; j_call: TRBJ2-5; d_call: NA; clone_size: NA; v_call: TRBV18; cdr3_nt: TGTGCCAGCTCAGAGTCAGGGTCCGAGACCCAGTACTTC; cdr3_aa: CASSESGSETQYF
cdr3_length: 14; j_call: TRBJ1-2; d_call: NA; clone_size: NA; v_call: TRBV10-3; cdr3_nt: TGTGCCATCAGGGAGATTGGGTCCTCATATGGCTACACCTTC; cdr3_aa: CAIREIGSSYGYTF
cdr3_length: 13; j_call: TRBJ1-5; d_call: TRBD1; clone_size: NA; v_call: TRBV27; cdr3_nt: TGTGCCAGCAGTTCACAGGGGTACCAGCCCCAGCATTTT; cdr3_aa: CASSSQGYQPQHF
cdr3_length: 16; j_call: TRBJ2-2; d_call: NA; clone_size: NA; v_call: TRBV19; cdr3_nt: TGTGCCAGTACGGGGGGCCCGGGGCGGGGAGCCGGGGAGCTGTTTTTT; cdr3_aa: CASTGGPGRGAGELFF
cdr3_length: 13; j_call: TRBJ2-1; d_call: TRBD2; clone_size: NA; v_call: TRBV2; cdr3_nt: TGTGCCATGGGACTAGCGGGGGGAGATGAGCAGTTCTTC; cdr3_aa: CAMGLAGGDEQFF
cdr3_length: 11; j_call: TRBJ2-7; d_call: NA; clone_size: NA; v_call: TRBV2; cdr3_nt: TGTGCCAGCAGGACGGGCTACGAGCAGTACTTC; cdr3_aa: CASRTGYEQYF
cdr3_length: 18; j_call: TRBJ2-1; d_call: TRBD1; clone_size: NA; v_call: TRBV14; cdr3_nt: TGTGCCAGCAGCCAAGATAGAGGGACAGGGGTTTTTTTAGGTGAGCAGTTCTTC; cdr3_aa: CASSQDRGTGVFLGEQFF